This record covers a single T cell receptor (beta chain). This sample is part of a study of blood T cell repertoires in COVID-19. In the study overall: Acute and convalescent COVID-19 specimens originated in the United States, Italy and Spain. PBMCs, B-cell-depleted T cells, or T cells provided the cDNA or gDNA that made up the material.

The CDR3 is made up of 12 amino acids. V lost 5 bases and J 7 bases, leaving 9 bases between the germline ends. The germline gives CDR1 MNHEY, CDR2 SVGEGT. Original methodology: Using reference gene primer amplification, nucleated cell counts were estimated. The data were produced by immunoSEQ multiplex PCR, yet TCRdb's version contains in-frame clones alone and is incomplete. V, J and clone size are taken as reported in that table, and D and trimming were inferred from the DNA itself. Of over 150,000 clones detected, over 80% appear once; the ten largest clones hold 8% to 9.5%. Sequencing used peripheral blood. The sequence was obtained from a woman of 80 years or more with active or convalescent COVID-19. The chain carries TRBV6-2 or TRBV6-3 and TRBJ1-5; D is possibly TRBD1 (6 bases). The chain's CDR3 is CASSHDRQPQHF. CDR3 DNA sequence: TGTGCCAGCAGTCATGACAGGCAGCCCCAGCATTTT.